This is a list of T cell receptor beta chains from one sample in a study of beta chain features in type 1 diabetes. Only in-frame clones appear in the TCRdb table, and some are missing; sequencing was by immunoSEQ multiplex PCR. The data hold under 200,000 clones, with 6.5% to 10% observed a single time. The sample comprised central memory CD4+ T cells from blood. These receptors were taken from a woman younger than 30 with type 1 diabetes. CDR3s include the opening cysteine and the closing phenylalanine or tryptophan. Rows give clone size only sometimes, using once, few, many, or a class for an expanded clone.

V gene	J gene	clone size	CDR3 protein
TRBV2	TRBJ1-1	.	CASSVHRVDAFF
TRBV9	TRBJ1-1	few	CASSVEVRAGTEAFF
TRBV7-2	TRBJ2-7	.	CASSPEWAYEQYF
TRBV7-2	TRBJ2-4	.	CASKSGGADIQYF
TRBV6-6	TRBJ2-7	.	CASSSDSPYEQYF
TRBV6-5	TRBJ2-7	few	CASSSTYEQYF
TRBV7-9	TRBJ2-7	many	CASSRPETYEQYF
TRBV9	TRBJ1-1	few	CASSATWTESEAFF
TRBV5-6	TRBJ2-7	few	CASSPGGQLYEQYF
TRBV7-8	TRBJ2-7	few	CASSLLVGRAGGTYEQYF
TRBV19	TRBJ2-3	.	CASSRSGLAGTTDTQYF
TRBV4-3	TRBJ1-2	.	CASSHLGAGGNYGYTF
TRBV5-6	TRBJ2-3	few	CASSRTGTDTQYF
TRBV13	TRBJ1-2	.	CASSQRTGGNYGYTF
TRBV7-2	TRBJ2-3	.	CASSLGPGVDTQYF
TRBV28	TRBJ1-1	.	CASSLPPRGLNTEAFF
TRBV4-3	TRBJ2-3	few	CASSQEPDSGGHTDTQYF
TRBV30	TRBJ2-5	.	CAWDRAPLETQYF
TRBV7-2	TRBJ2-2	.	CASSSYITGELFF
TRBV5-1	TRBJ2-5	.	CASRQGFSQETQYF
TRBV7-9	TRBJ1-2	many	CASSPGPDNGYTF
TRBV4-3	TRBJ2-6	many	CASSSQTSGANVLTF
TRBV18	TRBJ2-5	few	CASSPGANQETQYF